This TCR beta chain was profiled in a study of blood T cell repertoires in COVID-19. Per germline, CDR1 SGHNT and CDR2 YYREEE (reference sequence). V shed 4 bases, J shed 1 base, and the junction held 3 bases outside the gene matches. This CDR3 comprises 17 residues. This clone was observed once. Measured with immunoSEQ multiplex PCR; TCRdb has only the in-frame clones, and not every one. Here the sample spans 150,000 to 200,000 clones, more than 75% being singletons. The sample taken for sequencing was peripheral blood. The chain combines TRBV5-4 with TRBJ2-3; 16 bases match TRBD2. The TCR originated in a man aged 65 to 79 with acute or convalescent COVID-19. CDR3 DNA sequence: TGTGCCAGCAGCCCGGGGACTAGCGGGAGGGGCACAGATACGCAGTATTTT. Residues: CASSPGTSGRGTDTQYF.